These 19 T cell receptor beta chains were all obtained from the same sample, sequenced in a study of control samples from healthy donors and cancer patients. Clones were read by immunoSEQ multiplex PCR, and TCRdb kept only the in-frame ones, dropping some. The table has 150,000 to 200,000 clones, about 91% seen once. Sequenced sample: blood. The receptors come from a man in his late teens or twenties in good health.

The count of this clone is one. The J gene is TRBJ2-3, the V gene TRBV5-1; TRBD2 aligns across 8 bases. The junction had 2 bases not matched to a gene; V was cut back by 4 bases and J by 1 base. The CDR3 spans 14 residues. Per germline, CDR1 SGHRS and CDR2 YFSETQ. CDR3 sequence (DNA): TGCGCCAGCAGCATTAGCGGGGGCACAGATACGCAGTATTTT. Protein sequence: CASSISGGTDTQYF. The complete variable domain, with remaining parts taken from reference TRBV5-1 and TRBJ2-3, reads KAGVTQTPRYLIKTRGQQVTLSCSPISGHRSVSWYQQTPGQGLQFLFEYFSETQRNKGNFPGRFSGRQFSNSRSEMNVSTLELGDSALYLCASSISGGTDTQYFGPGTRLTVL.

This clone was observed once. This chain uses TRBV30 with TRBJ2-3; 9 bases align to TRBD1. The CDR3 loop spans 14 amino acids. V was pared by 3 bases and J by 6 bases, with 7 bases of the junction left unmatched. CDR1 GTSNPN and CDR2 SVGIG come from the germline V gene (reference sequence). The DNA for the CDR3 is TGTGCCTGGAGCCAGGACAGGGGAAGGGATACGCAGTATTTT. This codes for CAWSQDRGRDTQYF.

The rearrangement uses TRBV5-4 and TRBJ1-4; TRBD1 matches at 9 bases. The CDR3 consists of 14 residues. With 3 bases clipped from V and 8 bases from J, the junction kept 5 bases outside the gene matches. CDR1 is SGHNT, CDR2 YYREEE, per germline (reference sequence). CDR3 residues: CASSSGQGGEKLFF. In nucleotides, the CDR3 is TGTGCCAGCAGCTCGGGACAGGGAGGGGAAAAACTGTTTTTT.

V usage is TRBV18 and J usage is TRBJ1-1; D unresolved. CDR1 KGHSH and CDR2 LQKENI come from the germline V gene. This CDR3 is built from 12 residues. V was shortened by 4 bases and J by 1 base, with 4 bases between the two germline ends. The CDR3 DNA reads TGTGCCAGCTCACTCGAGAACACTGAAGCTTTCTTT. Translating it yields CASSLENTEAFF.

The chain combines TRBV6-5 with TRBJ2-7; D gene ambiguous. With 2 bases removed from V and 1 base from J, the gap between germline ends came to 12 bases. The V gene's germline CDR1 is MNHEY and CDR2 SVGAGI. The length of the CDR3 is 15 residues. The CDR3 bases are TGTGCCAGCAGTTACGGGTCTCAAAGGTCCTACGAGCAGTACTTC. Its translation: CASSYGSQRSYEQYF.

The chain combines TRBV19 with TRBJ1-1; tentative D call: TRBD1 (6 bases). CDR1 is LNHDA, CDR2 SQIVND, per germline (reference sequence). The CDR3 totals 14 residues. V lost 3 bases and J 5 bases, leaving 13 bases between the germline ends. For the CDR3, the DNA is TGTGCCAGTAGTATGGGCAGAGGGGGGACTGAAGCTTTCTTT. Translated: CASSMGRGGTEAFF.

The chain links TRBV27 to TRBJ1-6; TRBD1 agrees at 9 bases. With V trimmed by 10 bases and J by 1 base, 14 bases remained unmatched. The germline CDR1 and CDR2 sequences are MNHEY and SMNVEV (reference sequence). The CDR3 is 18 amino acids. In DNA form, the CDR3 reads TGTGCCACCAGAGGGACAGGGAGGGTGGAGTCCTATAATTCACCCCTCCACTTT. This gives the protein CATRGTGRVESYNSPLHF.

The chain combines TRBV27 with TRBJ2-5, with TRBD1 matching over 8 bases. This CDR3 spans 15 amino acids. Germline assignment: CDR1 MNHEY and CDR2 SMNVEV (reference sequence). V lost 6 bases, J lost 5 bases, and 11 bases stayed unmatched. In DNA form, the CDR3 reads TGTGCCAGCAGCAAGTCCGGGACAGGACGGGAGACCCAGTACTTC. This codes for CASSKSGTGRETQYF.

The chain joins TRBV6-1 to TRBJ2-5; 12 bases are shared with TRBD1. J gave up 6 bases and V 4 bases, and 12 bases lay outside the gene matches. The germline V gene has CDR1 MNHNS and CDR2 SASEGT. This CDR3 has 17 amino acids. The chain's CDR3 is CASSVKPGQGAWKTQYF. DNA for the CDR3: TGTGCCAGCAGTGTAAAACCGGGACAGGGGGCTTGGAAGACCCAGTACTTC.

This rearrangement joins TRBV10-3 to TRBJ2-3; a weak D match, TRBD1 (6 bases). The germline V gene encodes CDR1 ENHRY and CDR2 SYGVKD. CDR3 length: 15 amino acids. V shed 6 bases and J shed 2 bases, with 15 bases lying between them. CDR3 amino acids: CAISRTDKFTDTQYF. The CDR3, as DNA: TGTGCCATCAGCCGGACAGACAAATTCACAGATACGCAGTATTTT.

The V call is TRBV28, the J call TRBJ2-3; 7 bases are shared with TRBD2. The CDR3 has 15 amino acids. V lost 5 bases, J lost 2 bases, and 7 bases stayed unmatched. Looked up from germline, CDR1 is MDHEN and CDR2 is SYDVKM. CDR3 nucleotides: TGTGCCAGCAGTGATCCTAGCGGTTCCACAGATACGCAGTATTTT. Amino acids: CASSDPSGSTDTQYF.

This rearrangement joins TRBV9 to TRBJ2-7; 8 bases line up with TRBD1. The J segment lost 1 base and the V segment lost 5 bases, leaving 5 bases of the junction unmatched. From germline, CDR1 is SGDLS and CDR2 YYNGEE. CDR3 size: 14 residues. CDR3 sequence: CASSPGQASYEQYF. The CDR3 region has the DNA TGTGCCAGCAGTCCGGGACAGGCGTCCTACGAGCAGTACTTC.

This clone appeared once. The chain is built from TRBV10-1 and TRBJ2-7; the D is unclear. The CDR3 loop spans 16 amino acids. The germline V and J ends were trimmed by 3 bases and 2 bases, with 17 bases remaining between them. Germline CDR1 and CDR2: WNHNN and SYGVQD (reference sequence). CDR3 in amino acids: CASSDPLILAAYEQYF. CDR3 DNA: TGCGCCAGCAGTGACCCCCTGATCCTTGCCGCCTACGAGCAGTACTTC.

CDR3 nucleotides: TGTGCCAGCAGCCAAGACTACAGGGACTCGCATTCGTTCTTC. This codes for CASSQDYRDSHSFF. This rearrangement joins TRBV3-1 (or the pseudogene TRBV3-2) to TRBJ2-1; possibly TRBD1 or TRBD2 for D (6 bases each). The CDR3 is made up of 14 amino acids. Trimming cost V 0 bases and J 15 bases, with 18 bases left between them. The V gene's germline CDR1 is LGHDT and CDR2 YNNKEL (reference sequence).

This chain uses TRBV7-9 with TRBJ2-7, with D perhaps assigned TRBD1 or TRBD2 (5 bases each). V was shortened by 5 bases and J by 3 bases, with 20 bases between the two germline ends. This CDR3 spans 16 amino acids. Germline CDR1 SEHNR, CDR2 FQNEAQ (reference sequence). The CDR3, as DNA: TGTGCCAGCAGCCCCCCCGAAGGGTGGGGGTACTACGAGCAGTACTTC. As protein: CASSPPEGWGYYEQYF.

The rearrangement links TRBV5-5 to TRBJ2-7; 9 positions match TRBD2. The CDR3 spans 20 residues. CDR1 SGHKS and CDR2 YYEKEE come from the germline V gene (reference sequence). The trim removed 1 base at V and 0 bases at J, leaving 17 bases unmatched. The chain's CDR3 is CASSLTGIFLAGLSSYEQYF. The CDR3 region has the DNA TGTGCCAGCAGCTTGACGGGAATATTCCTAGCGGGGCTGAGCTCCTACGAGCAGTACTTC.

The V gene is TRBV7-9, the J gene TRBJ2-1; D is perhaps TRBD1 (7 bases). Trimming took off 3 bases at V and 9 bases at J, with 18 bases between the two ends. Germline lookup yields CDR1 SEHNR and CDR2 FQNEAQ (reference sequence). The CDR3 covers 15 residues. CDR3 DNA: TGTGCCAGCAGCTTTGGGGCAGGGGGGAAGAGTGAGCAGTTCTTC. Translating gives CASSFGAGGKSEQFF. Looking up the rest from reference TRBV7-9 and TRBJ2-1 gives the full variable domain: DTGVSQNPRHKITKRGQNVTFRCDPISEHNRLYWYRQTLGQGPEFLTYFQNEAQLEKSRLLSDRFSAERPKGSFSTLEIQRTEQGDSAMYLCASSFGAGGKSEQFFGPGTRLTVL.

CDR3 protein: CASSLDLESPLHF. CDR3 nucleotide sequence: TGTGCCAGCAGCTTAGATTTGGAATCACCCCTCCACTTT. This chain uses TRBV11-3 with TRBJ1-6; D uncertain. This CDR3 region has 13 residues. CDR1 and CDR2 (germline): SGHNT, YENEEA. Trimming stripped 0 bases from V and 10 bases from J, with 7 bases between.

V usage is TRBV25-1 and J usage is TRBJ2-1; 12 nucleotides match TRBD2. The J segment lost 5 bases and the V segment lost 0 bases, leaving 5 bases of the junction unmatched. In germline, CDR1 is MGHDK, CDR2 SYGVNS. The CDR3 consists of 17 residues. CDR3 bases: TGTGCCAGCAGTGAATATGGGCCTAGCGGGGGGGACAATGAGCAGTTCTTC. This translates into CASSEYGPSGGDNEQFF.